Below, 18 T cell receptor beta chains from the same sample are listed, as sequenced in a study of T cells in Graves' hyperthyroidism and ophthalmopathy. TCR beta CDR3 region amplification was performed from RNA transcripts. The TCR CDR3 first-round RT-PCR relied on the HTBI primer set. TCRdb re-derived calls from the multiplex PCR reads in MiXCR, one entry per CDR3 protein. Among 700,000 to 950,000 distinct CDR3 sequences listed, over 35% were seen once. Specimen: blood. The receptor source for this set is a woman in her 40s with Graves' hyperthyroidism.

The chain employs TRBV7-9 and TRBJ1-4, with a tentative D call TRBD1 (6 bases). The CDR3 is made up of 15 amino acids. Germline CDR1 is SEHNR and CDR2 is FQNEAQ (reference sequence). Between the trimmed V and J ends, which lost 5 bases and 7 bases, there was a span of 17 bases. This CDR3 is CASSLDNRVGEKLFF. CDR3 in DNA: TGTGCCAGCAGCCTCGACAACAGGGTTGGTGAAAAACTGTTTTTT.

This clonotype was recorded at least ten times. The gene calls are TRBV6-6 and TRBJ1-2, with D possibly being TRBD1 (6 bases). Per the germline V gene, CDR1 is MNHNY and CDR2 is SVGAGI (reference sequence). Trimming removed 1 base at V and 0 bases at J, with 9 bases between. The CDR3 runs 15 residues. CDR3 DNA sequence: TGTGCCAGCAGTTACTGGACAGAAGCTAACTATGGCTACACCTTC. It encodes CASSYWTEANYGYTF.

J is TRBJ1-1 and V is TRBV10-3; possibly TRBD1 for D (5 bases). Trimming pared 3 bases from V and 4 bases from J, leaving 9 bases between. Germline assignment: CDR1 ENHRY and CDR2 SYGVKD. CDR3 size: 13 residues. The CDR3 bases are TGTGCCATCAGTGAAACAGGTGGCACTGAAGCTTTCTTT. It specifies CAISETGGTEAFF.

J is TRBJ2-5 and V is TRBV9; the match to TRBD2 covers 8 bases. The CDR3 runs 17 residues. The V and J ends lost 3 bases and 5 bases, in that order; junction bases with no gene match: 15. CDR1 and CDR2 (germline): SGDLS, YYNGEE. The CDR3 protein is CASSAYIGAGAEETQYF. CDR3 sequence (DNA): TGTGCCAGCAGCGCCTATATAGGAGCGGGGGCGGAGGAGACCCAGTACTTC.

There are many counts of this clonotype. This chain connects TRBV12-3 or TRBV12-4 to TRBJ1-1, with TRBD1 matching over 7 bases. J was trimmed by 1 base and V by 5 bases; bases with no gene match: 7. This CDR3 is built from 15 residues. The CDR3: CASSAHPGGNTEAFF. For the CDR3, the DNA is TGTGCCAGCAGTGCTCACCCAGGGGGGAACACTGAAGCTTTCTTT.

Remarks on this clonotype: Mismatch with germline at one junction end may stem from a read error. This chain joins TRBV5-1 and TRBJ2-5; 12 bases line up with TRBD2. Per the germline V gene, CDR1 is SGHRS and CDR2 is YFSETQ. CDR3 size: 15 residues. The CDR3 DNA follows: TGTGCCAGCTCACTCCGGACTAGCGGGGAAGAGACCCAGTACTTC. Protein product: CASSLRTSGEETQYF.

This clonotype appeared many times. The DNA for the CDR3 is TGTGCCAGCAGCCCTGCTAGCGTCGAGACCCAGTACTTC. Translated, it gives CASSPASVETQYF. The rearrangement links TRBV12-3 or TRBV12-4 to TRBJ2-5; D might be TRBD2 (6 bases). This CDR3 region has 13 residues. Trimming cost V 6 bases and J 5 bases, with 13 bases left between them.

V gene TRBV7-4 combines with J gene TRBJ1-4; unclear D gene. V gave up 4 bases and J gave up 7 bases, with 19 bases separating them. Germline assignment: CDR1 SGHVT and CDR2 SQSDAQ. CDR3 length: 16 amino acids. The CDR3 is CASSSPPPCGREKLFF. CDR3 nucleotide sequence: TGTGCCAGCAGCTCCCCCCCCCCCTGCGGACGTGAAAAACTGTTTTTT.

This clonotype occurred a few times. The chain uses TRBV6-2 or TRBV6-3 and TRBJ1-5, with no clear D. V lost 4 bases, J lost 5 bases, and 12 bases lay in between. Germline V gene lookup returns CDR1 MNHEY and CDR2 SVGEGT. The CDR3 has 14 amino acids. The CDR3, as DNA: TGTGCCAGCAGTTTTCCGGGTTCGGATCAGCCCCAGCATTTT. Its translation: CASSFPGSDQPQHF.

This clonotype was detected ten times or more. CDR3 nucleotides: TGCAGCGTTGAGGCAGCGGGGGCCAACGTCCTGACTTTC. Protein product: CSVEAAGANVLTF. This rearrangement joins TRBV29-1 to TRBJ2-6; no reliable D call. V lost 3 bases and J 4 bases, leaving 7 bases between the germline ends. The CDR3 consists of 13 residues. The V gene's germline CDR1 is SQVTM and CDR2 ANQGSEA.

This clonotype was seen repeatedly, ten times or more. The chain recombines TRBV5-5 with TRBJ2-7, with D possibly TRBD1 on 6 matching bases. The V gene's germline CDR1 is SGHKS and CDR2 YYEKEE (reference sequence). Trimming took off 0 bases at V and 5 bases at J, with 18 bases between the two ends. The CDR3 extends over 16 amino acids. In nucleotides, the CDR3 is TGTGCCAGCAGCTTGGCAGGGGTAGTAACTATCGACGAGCAGTACTTC. It codes for CASSLAGVVTIDEQYF.

In this sample, this clonotype turned up many times. This chain links TRBV7-2 with TRBJ2-6; D ambiguous. Per germline, CDR1 SGHTA and CDR2 FQGNSA. This CDR3 comprises 15 residues. Trimming took 2 bases from V and 1 from J, leaving 6 bases between them. In DNA, the CDR3 is TGTGCCAGCAGCTTATGGCAGTCTGGGGCCAACGTCCTGACTTTC. It yields the protein CASSLWQSGANVLTF. Full variable domain (outside the CDR3, taken from reference TRBV7-2 and TRBJ2-6): GAGVSQSPSNKVTEKGKDVELRCDPISGHTALYWYRQSLGQGLEFLIYFQGNSAPDKSGLPSDRFSAERTGGSVSTLTIQRTQQEDSAVYLCASSLWQSGANVLTFGAGSRLTVL.

V is TRBV7-2 and J is TRBJ2-5; TRBD2 agrees at 11 bases. The CDR3 is 13 amino acids. Germline CDR1 and CDR2: SGHTA and FQGNSA. V lost 6 bases to trimming and J lost 7 bases; unmatched junction nucleotides: 4. In nucleotides, the CDR3 is TGTGCCAGCAGGCCCGGGACTAGCGGGACCCAGTACTTC. Translated, it gives CASRPGTSGTQYF.

This clonotype has a handful of counts. The chain is built from TRBV7-2 and TRBJ2-7; 8 bases are a match to TRBD1. Germline lookup yields CDR1 SGHTA and CDR2 FQGNSA. J was trimmed by 2 bases and V by 5 bases; bases with no gene match: 11. The CDR3 spans 16 residues. In nucleotides, the CDR3 is TGTGCCAGCAGCACCAACAGGGGGTTTGGCCCCTACGAGCAGTACTTC. The encoded protein is CASSTNRGFGPYEQYF. Using reference TRBV7-2 and TRBJ2-7 for the parts outside the CDR3, the full variable domain is GAGVSQSPSNKVTEKGKDVELRCDPISGHTALYWYRQSLGQGLEFLIYFQGNSAPDKSGLPSDRFSAERTGGSVSTLTIQRTQQEDSAVYLCASSTNRGFGPYEQYFGPGTRLTVT.

V is TRBV12-3 or TRBV12-4 and J is TRBJ2-3; D is possibly TRBD1 (5 bases). The CDR3 has 13 amino acids. Trimming pared 3 bases from V and 4 bases from J, leaving 8 bases between. The CDR3 DNA follows: TGTGCCAGCAGTTTTATAGGGGCAGATACGCAGTATTTT. Encoded protein: CASSFIGADTQYF.

This clonotype was found many times. The rearrangement uses TRBV19 and TRBJ1-5, with TRBD1 as a possible D gene (5 bases). Trimming stripped 5 bases from V and 2 bases from J, with 13 bases between. Germline V gene lookup returns CDR1 LNHDA and CDR2 SQIVND (reference sequence). The CDR3 sequence is 15 residues long. CDR3 bases: TGTGCCAGTAGTTTTACAGGAAGCGGCAATCAGCCCCAGCATTTT. Translating gives CASSFTGSGNQPQHF.

This clonotype was found many times. V and J are TRBV20-1 and TRBJ2-5, with D tentatively TRBD2 (7 bases). Germline-derived CDR1 and CDR2 are DFQATT and SNEGSKA (reference sequence). The CDR3 runs 12 residues. The ends were cut back, 3 bases at V and 5 bases at J, with 10 bases in the middle. Here the CDR3 DNA reads TGCAGTGCTAGCGGGGGGCTCGAGACCCAGTACTTC. This sequence encodes CSASGGLETQYF.

In nucleotides, the CDR3 is TGTGCCACCCGACAGGGGAGACAGCCCCAGCATTTT. It codes for CATRQGRQPQHF. The chain is built from TRBV19 and TRBJ1-5, with TRBD1 matching 8 bases. This CDR3 has 12 residues. The V segment lost 10 bases and the J segment 7 bases; nucleotides outside the gene matches: 6. The germline gives CDR1 LNHDA, CDR2 SQIVND (reference sequence).